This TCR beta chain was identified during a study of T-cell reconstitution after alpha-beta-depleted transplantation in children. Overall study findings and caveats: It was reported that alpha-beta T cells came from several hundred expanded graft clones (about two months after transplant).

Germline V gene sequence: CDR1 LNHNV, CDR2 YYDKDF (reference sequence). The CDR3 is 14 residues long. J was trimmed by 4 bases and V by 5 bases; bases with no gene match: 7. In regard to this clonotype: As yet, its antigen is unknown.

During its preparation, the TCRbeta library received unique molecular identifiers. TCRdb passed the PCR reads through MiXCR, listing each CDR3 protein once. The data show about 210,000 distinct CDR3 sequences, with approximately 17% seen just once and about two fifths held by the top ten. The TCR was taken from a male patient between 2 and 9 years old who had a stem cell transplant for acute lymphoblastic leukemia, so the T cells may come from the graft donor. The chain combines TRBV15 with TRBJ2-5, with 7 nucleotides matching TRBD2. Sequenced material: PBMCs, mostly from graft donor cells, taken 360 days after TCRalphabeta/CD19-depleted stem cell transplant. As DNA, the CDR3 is TGTGCCACCAGCTCGGGACTAAGGGCAGAGACCCAGTACTTC. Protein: CATSSGLRAETQYF.